This TCR beta chain was documented in a study of PD-1 blockade in mismatch repair-deficient tumors. In the study overall: Enrolled about 2012-2016, patients had progressing, pretreated mismatch repair-deficient cancers of approximately 13 types.

Clones were read by immunoSEQ multiplex PCR, and TCRdb kept only the in-frame ones, dropping some. The sample contains 100,000 or so clones, approximately 80% of which appear only once. J gave up 0 bases and V 0 bases, and 8 bases lay outside the gene matches. Per the germline V gene, CDR1 is SGDLS and CDR2 is YYNGEE. The CDR3 is 18 residues long. The source was peripheral blood, collected about 36 weeks after starting pembrolizumab. This sequence joins TRBV9 and TRBJ2-1; 8 positions match TRBD2. This TCR was recovered from an adult with mismatch repair-deficient cancer. The CDR3 nucleotides are TGTGCCAGCAGCGTAGCTCTAAGCGGGAGAAGCTCCTACAATGAGCAGTTCTTC. This encodes CASSVALSGRSSYNEQFF.